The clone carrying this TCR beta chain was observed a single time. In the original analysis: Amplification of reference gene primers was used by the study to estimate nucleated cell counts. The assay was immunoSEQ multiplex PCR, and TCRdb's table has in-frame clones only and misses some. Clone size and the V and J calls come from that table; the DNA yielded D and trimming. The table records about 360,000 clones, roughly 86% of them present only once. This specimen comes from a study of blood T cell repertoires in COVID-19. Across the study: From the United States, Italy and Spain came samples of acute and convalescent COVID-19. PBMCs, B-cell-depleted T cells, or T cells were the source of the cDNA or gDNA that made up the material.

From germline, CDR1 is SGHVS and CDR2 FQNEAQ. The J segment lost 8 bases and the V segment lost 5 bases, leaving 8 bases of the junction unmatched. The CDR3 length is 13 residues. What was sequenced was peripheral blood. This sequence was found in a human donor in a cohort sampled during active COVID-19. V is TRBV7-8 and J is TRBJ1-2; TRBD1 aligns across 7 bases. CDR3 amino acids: CASSETDRDGYTF. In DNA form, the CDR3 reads TGTGCCAGCAGCGAAACTGACAGGGACGGCTACACCTTC. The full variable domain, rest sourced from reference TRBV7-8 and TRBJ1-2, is GAGVSQSPRYKVAKRGQDVALRCDPISGHVSLFWYQQALGQGPEFLTYFQNEAQLDKSGLPSDRFFAERPEGSVSTLKIQRTQQEDSAVYLCASSETDRDGYTFGSGTRLTVV.